This T cell receptor (beta chain) is drawn from a study of cytomegalovirus exposure and HLA in healthy donors. The V and J ends lost 2 bases and 7 bases respectively, with 18 bases between them. Germline CDR1 reads MNHNS; CDR2 reads SASEGT. The CDR3 has 17 amino acids. This clone was seen more than once but under ten times. The PCR was carried out with 60 Vbeta primers and 13 Jbeta primers. Libraries were prepared by immunoSEQ multiplex PCR; TCRdb keeps only in-frame clonotypes and omits some of them. The sample contains 110,000 to 150,000 clones, 65% to 75% of which appear only once. The TCR comes from a man aged 60 to 69 in good health and CMV-seronegative. The sample was PBMCs. The chain links TRBV6-1 to TRBJ1-6; D is ambiguous. The CDR3 nucleotides are TGTGCCAGCAGTGAACTATGGAGGGCTCCAATAAATTCACCCCTCCACTTT. It specifies CASSELWRAPINSPLHF.